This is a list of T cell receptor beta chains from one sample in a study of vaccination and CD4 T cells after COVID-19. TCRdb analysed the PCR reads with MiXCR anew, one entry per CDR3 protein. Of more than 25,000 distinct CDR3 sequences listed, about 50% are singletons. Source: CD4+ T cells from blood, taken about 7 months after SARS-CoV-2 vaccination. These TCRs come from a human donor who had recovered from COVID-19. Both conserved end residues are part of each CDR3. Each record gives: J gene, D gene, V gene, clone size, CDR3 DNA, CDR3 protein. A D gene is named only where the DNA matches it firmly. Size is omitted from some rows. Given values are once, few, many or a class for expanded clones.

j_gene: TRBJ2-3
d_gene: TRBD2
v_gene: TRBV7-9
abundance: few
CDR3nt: TGTGCCAGCAGCGGGAGGGCCTCGAACACAGATACGCAGTATTTT
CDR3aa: CASSGRASNTDTQYF

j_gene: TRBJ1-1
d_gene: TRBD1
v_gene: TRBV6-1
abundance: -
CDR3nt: TGTGCCAGCAGTAGTTCGGGACAGCTGAACACTGAAGCTTTCTTT
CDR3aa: CASSSSGQLNTEAFF

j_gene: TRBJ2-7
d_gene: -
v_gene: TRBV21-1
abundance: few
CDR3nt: TGTGCCAGCAGCAAAGTAGAGACTAGGAAGTCCTACGAGCAGTACTTC
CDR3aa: CASSKVETRKSYEQYF

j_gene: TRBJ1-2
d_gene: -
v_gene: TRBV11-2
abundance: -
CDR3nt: TGTGCCAGCAGCTTACCCTTTAGCTATGGCTACACCTTC
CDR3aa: CASSLPFSYGYTF

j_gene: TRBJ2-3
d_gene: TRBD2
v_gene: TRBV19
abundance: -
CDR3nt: TGTGCCAGTAGTATAAGTAAGACTAGCGCGTTCACAGATACGCAGTATTTT
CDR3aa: CASSISKTSAFTDTQYF

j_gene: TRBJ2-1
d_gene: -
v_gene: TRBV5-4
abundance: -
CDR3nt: TGTGCCAGCAGCTTCGGAAAGACGGTAGGCAATGAGCAGTTCTTC
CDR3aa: CASSFGKTVGNEQFF

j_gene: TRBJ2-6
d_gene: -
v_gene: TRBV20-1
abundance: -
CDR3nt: TGCAGTGCTAGTAGAACGAACTCTGGGGCCAACGTCCTGACTTTC
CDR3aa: CSASRTNSGANVLTF

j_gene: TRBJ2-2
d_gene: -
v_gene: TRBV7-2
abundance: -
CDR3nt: TGTGCCAGCAGCGTAAGCAGGGACCGAGCTTTAACCGGGGAGCTGTTTTTT
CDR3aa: CASSVSRDRALTGELFF

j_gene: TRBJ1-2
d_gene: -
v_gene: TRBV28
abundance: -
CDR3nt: TGTGCCAGCAGTCACGGAGACAGGAGGTCAAATGGCTACACCTTC
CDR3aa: CASSHGDRRSNGYTF

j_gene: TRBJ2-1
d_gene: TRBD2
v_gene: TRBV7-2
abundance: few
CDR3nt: TGTGCCAGCAGCTTAGCCCTAGCGGGAGGATGGACGTCCTACAATGAGCAGTTCTTC
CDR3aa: CASSLALAGGWTSYNEQFF

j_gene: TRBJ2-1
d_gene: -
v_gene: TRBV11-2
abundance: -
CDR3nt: TGTGCCAGCAGCACCATTAGGGGGGGTAAATTCAATGAGCAGTTCTTC
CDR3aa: CASSTIRGGKFNEQFF

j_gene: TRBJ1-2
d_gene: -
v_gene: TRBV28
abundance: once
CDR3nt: TGTGCCAGCAGCTTAGCCGACTCCTATGGCTACACCTTC
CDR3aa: CASSLADSYGYTF

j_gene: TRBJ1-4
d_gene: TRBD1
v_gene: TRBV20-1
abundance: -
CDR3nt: TGCAGTGCTAGGGAAAGACAGGGGGCGGGTGAAAAACTGTTTTTT
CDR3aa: CSARERQGAGEKLFF

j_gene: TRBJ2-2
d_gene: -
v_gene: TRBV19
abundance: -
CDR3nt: TGTGCCAGTAGTATAGCTCCGGACGGGGAGCTGTTTTTT
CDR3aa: CASSIAPDGELFF

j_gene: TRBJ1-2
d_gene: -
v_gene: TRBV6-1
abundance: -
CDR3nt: TGTGCCAGCAGTGAAGCCCCAGGGGACTATGGCTACACCTTC
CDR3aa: CASSEAPGDYGYTF

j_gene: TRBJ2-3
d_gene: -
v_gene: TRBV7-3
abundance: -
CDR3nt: TGTGCCAGCAGCCGATCCCGATCTACCACAGATACGCAGTATTTT
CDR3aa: CASSRSRSTTDTQYF

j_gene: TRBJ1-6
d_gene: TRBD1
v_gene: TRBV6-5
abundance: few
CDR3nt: TGTGCCAGCAGTTCCCTAGACAGGGTTCGTAATTCACCCCTCCACTTT
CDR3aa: CASSSLDRVRNSPLHF

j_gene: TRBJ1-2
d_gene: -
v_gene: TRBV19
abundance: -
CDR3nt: TGTGCCAGTAGTATACGGGCTAACTATGGCTACACCTTC
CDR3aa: CASSIRANYGYTF

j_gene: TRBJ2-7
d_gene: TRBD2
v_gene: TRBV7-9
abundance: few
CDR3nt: TGTGCCAGCAGCTTGACCCTAGCGGGAGCCCCCGAGCAGTACTTC
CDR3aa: CASSLTLAGAPEQYF

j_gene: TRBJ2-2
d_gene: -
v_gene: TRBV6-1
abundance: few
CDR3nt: TGTGCCAGCACCAGATCAGGGACGAGCACCGGGGAGCTGTTTTTT
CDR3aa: CASTRSGTSTGELFF

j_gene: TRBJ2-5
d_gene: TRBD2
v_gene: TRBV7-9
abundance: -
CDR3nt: TGTGCCAGCAGCTTAGCAGTTAGCGGGAGCCAAGAGATCCAGTACTTC
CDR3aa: CASSLAVSGSQEIQYF

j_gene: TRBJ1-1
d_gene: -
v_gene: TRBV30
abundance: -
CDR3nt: TGTGCCTGGAGCAGAACTCGGGGGGCTTTCTTT
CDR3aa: CAWSRTRGAFF

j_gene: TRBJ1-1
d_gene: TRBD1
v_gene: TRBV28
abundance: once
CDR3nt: TGTGCCAGCAGTCTCCACTCGGGACAGACAAAAGCTTTCTTT
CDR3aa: CASSLHSGQTKAFF

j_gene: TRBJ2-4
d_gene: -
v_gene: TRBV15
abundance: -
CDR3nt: TGTGCCACAGCCGGGAACACGTCCAAAAACATTCAGTACTTC
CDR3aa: CATAGNTSKNIQYF

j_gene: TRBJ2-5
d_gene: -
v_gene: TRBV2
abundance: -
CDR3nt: TGTGCCAGCCCAGGACAAGAGACCCAGTACTTC
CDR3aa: CASPGQETQYF

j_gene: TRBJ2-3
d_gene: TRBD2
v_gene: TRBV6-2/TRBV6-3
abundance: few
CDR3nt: TGTGCCAGCAAGGGACTACTAGGAGATACGCAGTATTTT
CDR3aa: CASKGLLGDTQYF

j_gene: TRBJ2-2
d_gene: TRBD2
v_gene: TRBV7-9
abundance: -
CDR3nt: TGTGCCAGCAGCTTACTAGCGGCCACCGGGGAGCTGTTTTTT
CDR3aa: CASSLLAATGELFF

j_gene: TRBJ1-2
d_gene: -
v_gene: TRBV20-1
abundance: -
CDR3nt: TGCAGTGCTAGAGACCCTCGAGCACCGCGGCACTATGGCTACACCTTC
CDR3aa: CSARDPRAPRHYGYTF

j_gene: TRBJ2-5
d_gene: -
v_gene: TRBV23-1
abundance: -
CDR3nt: TGCGCCAGCAGTCAAGAGGGGAAGACCCAGTACTTC
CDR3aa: CASSQEGKTQYF